This TCR beta chain stems from a study of cytomegalovirus exposure and HLA in healthy donors. Findings of the study overall: TRBV6-2, TRBV6-3 and other indistinguishable V segments were excluded. Previously analyzed data showed that most TCR beta V segments were productive at a frequency of about 90% or about 30%.

The V and J ends lost 5 bases and 3 bases respectively, with 11 bases between them. The CDR3 is 13 amino acids. CDR1 SEHNR and CDR2 FQNEAQ come from the germline V gene (reference sequence). As for this clone: Antigen specificity is unknown.

13 Jbeta primers and 60 Vbeta primers were used for the PCR. Only in-frame clones appear in the TCRdb table, and some are missing; sequencing was by immunoSEQ multiplex PCR. This sample has about 210,000 clones; roughly 82% occur once, and the top ten carry roughly 6%. The chain links TRBV7-9 to TRBJ2-7; maybe TRBD1 (6 bases). Sequenced: PBMCs. The sequence was collected from a middle-aged man in good health and CMV-seropositive. CDR3 region: CASSLLTGYEQYF. CDR3 DNA: TGTGCCAGCAGCCTATTGACAGGCTACGAGCAGTACTTC.